In its sample, the clone carrying this T cell receptor beta chain was seen a few times. The sample belongs to a study of early T cells in non-severe SARS-CoV-2 infection. Looking at the study overall: The chains were unpaired, and the sequenced material was bulk RNA from unsorted whole blood.

In germline, CDR1 is MNHNY, CDR2 SVGAGI (reference sequence). The V end lost 10 bases, the J end lost 3 bases, and 14 bases lay between the germline ends. This CDR3 contains 13 residues. Each CDR3 protein gets one entry after TCRdb re-called the 5' RACE reads with MiXCR. The sample yields tens of thousands of distinct CDR3 sequences, under 9% seen once. The gene calls are TRBV6-6 and TRBJ2-3; D is uncertain. The source material was whole blood, sampled at baseline. This TCR derives from an adult who was a healthcare worker with PCR-confirmed SARS-CoV-2 infection or an uninfected control (not recorded which). CDR3 DNA sequence: TGTGCCACCAAGGGTAGGGCGACAGATACGCAGTATTTT. The encoded protein is CATKGRATDTQYF.